Listed here are 25 T cell receptor beta chains from one sample, sequenced in a study of identical twins. Each CDR3 protein is one row after TCRdb ran MiXCR on the 5' RACE reads. The repertoire includes hundreds of thousands of distinct CDR3 sequences, about 18% of them detected once, and about an eighth sits in the top ten. In addition, the sample was reused for a study of T cells expressing NK-cell markers.

Sequenced material: PBMCs. All receptors come from a woman under 30 in good health.

This clonotype was observed a few times. The rearrangement joins TRBV7-2 to TRBJ2-3; D is uncertain. Trimming stripped 5 bases from V and 0 bases from J, with 9 bases between. CDR3 length equals 14 residues. From germline, CDR1 is SGHTA and CDR2 FQGNSA. In DNA form, the CDR3 reads TGTGCCAGCAGCCAGTACTCTAGCACAGATACGCAGTATTTT. This gives the protein CASSQYSSTDTQYF.

In this sample, this clonotype turned up a few times. The chain couples TRBV9 to TRBJ2-1; D is ambiguous. Germline values: CDR1 SGDLS, CDR2 YYNGEE. The CDR3 extends over 13 amino acids. V lost 4 bases, J lost 4 bases, and 9 bases lay in between. Written as DNA, the CDR3 is TGTGCCAGCAGCTTCGGAGAGTACAATGAGCAGTTCTTC. Translated: CASSFGEYNEQFF.

The V and J genes are TRBV20-1 and TRBJ1-4; D is possibly TRBD1 (6 bases). This CDR3 has 12 amino acids. Germline CDR1 is DFQATT and CDR2 is SNEGSKA (reference sequence). The V and J ends lost 4 bases and 7 bases respectively, with 10 bases between them. CDR3 nucleotides: TGCAGTGCTACCACAGGGATTGAAAAACTGTTTTTT. Its protein is CSATTGIEKLFF.

This clonotype was seen only a few times. The chain uses TRBV20-1 and TRBJ2-1, with 8 nucleotides matching TRBD2. V was clipped by 1 base and J by 4 bases; unmatched bases: 12. CDR1 is DFQATT, CDR2 SNEGSKA, per germline (reference sequence). This CDR3 has 17 residues. The chain's CDR3 is CSARVTLGTSLYNEQFF. The DNA of the CDR3 is TGCAGTGCTAGAGTCACGTTGGGGACTAGTTTATACAATGAGCAGTTCTTC.

In its sample, this clonotype was seen a few times. V gene TRBV20-1 combines with J gene TRBJ2-5, with D possibly matching TRBD2 (7 bases). The CDR3 length is 13 residues. Germline CDR1 and CDR2: DFQATT and SNEGSKA (reference sequence). V shed 1 base and J shed 4 bases, with 10 bases lying between them. CDR3 amino acids: CSARAGGRETQYF. The CDR3 DNA follows: TGCAGTGCTAGAGCGGGGGGCCGAGAGACCCAGTACTTC.

This clonotype was recorded a few times. This chain links TRBV20-1 with TRBJ2-3; TRBD2 is a possible D gene (5 bases). This CDR3 contains 16 residues. The germline gives CDR1 DFQATT, CDR2 SNEGSKA (reference sequence). The V gene lost 0 bases and the J gene lost 0 bases, with 13 bases spanning the gap. Here the CDR3 DNA reads TGCAGTGCTAGAGATCGCCCTAGCCAGAGCACAGATACGCAGTATTTT. Residues: CSARDRPSQSTDTQYF.

This chain connects TRBV20-1 to TRBJ1-5, with 11 positions matching TRBD1. This CDR3 spans 15 amino acids. V shed 5 bases and J 6 bases; nucleotides not matched to a gene: 9. Germline CDR1 is DFQATT and CDR2 is SNEGSKA (reference sequence). CDR3 residues: CSALGGTGGFQPQHF. DNA of the CDR3: TGCAGTGCTCTAGGGGGGACAGGGGGTTTTCAGCCCCAGCATTTT.

This chain joins TRBV7-9 and TRBJ1-1; possibly TRBD1 for D (6 bases). The germline V and J ends were trimmed by 7 bases and 0 bases, with 12 bases remaining between them. CDR3 length: 14 amino acids. Germline assignment: CDR1 SEHNR and CDR2 FQNEAQ (reference sequence). The CDR3 loop is CASTVTGMNTEAFF. The CDR3 DNA reads TGTGCCAGCACCGTGACAGGCATGAACACTGAAGCTTTCTTT. Full variable domain (missing parts from reference TRBV7-9 and TRBJ1-1): DTGVSQNPRHKITKRGQNVTFRCDPISEHNRLYWYRQTLGQGPEFLTYFQNEAQLEKSRLLSDRFSAERPKGSFSTLEIQRTEQGDSAMYLCASTVTGMNTEAFFGQGTRLTVV.

The V and J genes are TRBV15 and TRBJ1-4; D uncertain. This CDR3 has 15 amino acids. V lost 0 bases, J lost 3 bases, and 8 bases lay in between. Germline-derived CDR1 and CDR2 are LNHNV and YYDKDF (reference sequence). The CDR3 protein is CATSRDGQPNEKLFF. The CDR3 DNA sequence: TGTGCCACCAGCAGAGATGGGCAGCCTAATGAAAAACTGTTTTTT.

The chain has TRBV12-3 or TRBV12-4 and TRBJ2-6; D may be TRBD2 (6 bases). The length of the CDR3 is 15 residues. Trimming cost V 5 bases and J 0 bases, with 8 bases left between them. The chain's CDR3 is CASSETSSGANVLTF. The CDR3 nucleotides read TGTGCCAGCAGTGAGACTAGCTCTGGGGCCAACGTCCTGACTTTC.

This clonotype was picked up a small number of times. V gene TRBV9 combines with J gene TRBJ2-7, with 8 bases that match TRBD2. The V gene end was trimmed by 6 bases and the J gene end by 3 bases; junction bases not matched to a gene: 17. This CDR3 is 17 amino acids long. Germline lookup yields CDR1 SGDLS and CDR2 YYNGEE. CDR3 residues: CASNNHPHGGRLYEQYF. DNA for the CDR3: TGTGCCAGCAACAACCACCCCCACGGCGGGAGGCTCTACGAGCAGTACTTC.

This clonotype has a handful of counts. The J gene is TRBJ2-1, the V gene TRBV4-1; D is possibly TRBD2 (6 bases). The germline V gene encodes CDR1 MGHRA and CDR2 YSYEKL. The CDR3 has 14 amino acids. V lost 3 bases, J lost 8 bases, and 14 bases lay in between. In nucleotides, the CDR3 is TGCGCCAGCAGCCAGTCCGGGACTCGCGATGAGCAGTTCTTC. Translated, it gives CASSQSGTRDEQFF.

There are many counts of this clonotype. The chain employs TRBV12-3 or TRBV12-4 and TRBJ2-1; D gene unclear. V was shortened by 5 bases and J by 0 bases, with 11 bases between the two germline ends. The CDR3 has 15 residues. CDR3 amino acids: CASSPLWTSYNEQFF. CDR3 DNA: TGTGCCAGCAGTCCCCTCTGGACCTCCTACAATGAGCAGTTCTTC.

This clonotype showed up just a few times. The chain couples TRBV11-2 to TRBJ2-1; a weak D match, TRBD1 (5 bases). V gave up 5 bases and J gave up 0 bases, with 17 bases separating them. CDR3 length: 17 amino acids. Germline-derived CDR1 and CDR2 are SGHAT and FQNNGV. As DNA, the CDR3 is TGTGCCAGCAGCCCGAGCCCAGGGCAGAGCTCCTACAATGAGCAGTTCTTC. Translating gives CASSPSPGQSSYNEQFF. Using reference TRBV11-2 and TRBJ2-1 for the parts outside the CDR3, the full variable domain is EAGVAQSPRYKIIEKRQSVAFWCNPISGHATLYWYQQILGQGPKLLIQFQNNGVVDDSQLPKDRFSAERLKGVDSTLKIQPAKLEDSAVYLCASSPSPGQSSYNEQFFGPGTRLTVL.

The chain couples TRBV5-1 to TRBJ2-5; D gene unclear. The V and J ends lost 7 bases and 1 base respectively, with 14 bases between them. CDR1 is SGHRS and CDR2 is YFSETQ in the germline V gene. This CDR3 is built from 14 residues. The CDR3 nucleotides read TGCGCCAGCTCTACCCTGACTCCCCAAGAGACCCAGTACTTC. Translated, it gives CASSTLTPQETQYF.

This chain uses TRBV21-1 with TRBJ2-1; whether TRBD1, the table's D call, matches the DNA was not checked. TRBV21-1 is an annotated pseudogene. This CDR3 has 17 amino acids. CDR3 nucleotides: TGTGCCAGCAGCAAAGAGGGGGTAGTAACGCCAAAGGGTGAGCAGTTCTTC. This gives the protein CASSKEGVVTPKGEQFF.

This clonotype showed up just a few times. The chain has TRBV7-9 and TRBJ2-5; TRBD1 matches 8 bases. The CDR3 has 15 amino acids. The germline V gene encodes CDR1 SEHNR and CDR2 FQNEAQ (reference sequence). V shed 1 base, J shed 5 bases, and the junction held 6 bases outside the gene matches. The CDR3 region has the DNA TGTGCCAGCAGCTTAGAGGGACAGGTACTCGAGACCCAGTACTTC. Encoded protein: CASSLEGQVLETQYF.

The chain carries TRBV6-1 and TRBJ1-1; D gene ambiguous. There are 13 residues in the CDR3. V gave up 6 bases and J gave up 1 base, with 9 bases separating them. Germline CDR1 and CDR2: MNHNS and SASEGT. The CDR3 nucleotides are TGTGCCAGCAGGCCCGGACGGAACACTGAAGCTTTCTTT. This encodes CASRPGRNTEAFF.

This chain uses TRBV5-1 with TRBJ2-1, with 7 bases fitting TRBD2. The CDR3 covers 16 residues. V was pared by 2 bases and J by 6 bases, with 11 bases of the junction left unmatched. The germline V gene has CDR1 SGHRS and CDR2 YFSETQ. Here the CDR3 reads CASSFPREAPSNEQFF. The CDR3 DNA is TGCGCCAGCAGCTTTCCCCGGGAGGCCCCTTCCAATGAGCAGTTCTTC.

The rearrangement uses TRBV5-1 and TRBJ2-5; 7 nucleotides align to TRBD1. The CDR3 is 13 residues long. V lost 7 bases, J lost 5 bases, and 8 bases stayed unmatched. CDR1 SGHRS and CDR2 YFSETQ come from the germline V gene. The CDR3 DNA reads TGCGCCAGCGTCCGGACAGGTGGGGAGACCCAGTACTTC. Its protein product is CASVRTGGETQYF.

This clonotype has more than one count but fewer than ten. The chain employs TRBV12-3 or TRBV12-4 and TRBJ2-1; 12 bases are a match to TRBD2. J gave up 8 bases and V 4 bases, and 12 bases lay outside the gene matches. The CDR3 has 17 residues. This CDR3 is CASSSWTSGKGRDEQFF. In DNA, the CDR3 is TGTGCCAGCAGTTCATGGACTAGCGGGAAGGGTAGGGATGAGCAGTTCTTC.

In this sample, this clonotype turned up a few times. The chain combines TRBV2 with TRBJ2-7; no firm D call. The V end was cut by 4 bases, the J end by 5 bases, with 12 bases between. CDR3 size: 13 residues. Germline CDR1 reads SNHLY; CDR2 reads FYNNEI. The chain's CDR3 is CASSGAPRDEQYF. The CDR3 DNA follows: TGTGCCAGCAGTGGGGCACCCCGAGACGAGCAGTACTTC.

The chain joins TRBV7-9 to TRBJ2-5; D possibly corresponds to TRBD2 (5 bases). Deletions cut 2 bases from V and 7 bases from J, with 11 bases between. Germline V gene lookup returns CDR1 SEHNR and CDR2 FQNEAQ (reference sequence). This CDR3 is 13 amino acids long. The CDR3 loop is CASSLNSRATQYF. The CDR3 DNA sequence: TGTGCCAGCAGCTTAAACTCGAGGGCGACCCAGTACTTC.

This clonotype was found a few times. V usage is TRBV28 and J usage is TRBJ2-3; TRBD2 matches 7 bases. The CDR3 has 14 amino acids. From germline, CDR1 is MDHEN and CDR2 SYDVKM. Trimming took 3 bases from V and 6 from J; bases not matched to a gene: 6. In DNA, the CDR3 is TGTGCCAGCAGTTTGGGAGGGGATGTGGATACGCAGTATTTT. Translation: CASSLGGDVDTQYF.

This clonotype was seen at least ten times. The V call is TRBV27, the J call TRBJ2-7; D is perhaps TRBD1 (6 bases). With 7 bases removed from V and 2 bases from J, the gap between germline ends came to 15 bases. In germline, CDR1 is MNHEY, CDR2 SMNVEV (reference sequence). The CDR3 is 14 residues long. Here the CDR3 reads CASTEDRFPYEQYF. The CDR3 DNA follows: TGTGCCAGCACCGAGGACAGATTCCCCTACGAGCAGTACTTC.